This T cell receptor (beta chain) was documented in a study of cytomegalovirus exposure and HLA in healthy donors. Overall study findings and caveats: Rare sequences made up most TCRs, while some public TCRs were found in many donors.

CDR3 size: 14 residues. V lost 4 bases and J lost 3; bases outside the gene matches: 4. Germline V gene sequence: CDR1 MNHEY, CDR2 SMNVEV (reference sequence). TCRdb's table, derived via immunoSEQ multiplex PCR, lists solely in-frame clones and lacks some. The sample holds about 280,000 clones; approximately 90% are singletons and the top ten take over 0.85%. Only one count was recorded for this clone. Its specificity is not known. The chain joins TRBV27 to TRBJ2-3; TRBD1 matches 7 bases. The sample comprised PBMCs. The TCR originated in a woman aged 18-29 years in good health and CMV-seronegative. CDR3 sequence reads: CASSWGRGTDTQYF. CDR3 in DNA: TGTGCCAGCAGTTGGGGCAGGGGGACAGATACGCAGTATTTT.